A selection of T cell receptor beta chains follows, all from one sample in a study of Ad26.COV2.S vaccination and SARS-CoV-2 variants. TCRdb's copy holds only in-frame clones and misses some; the assay was immunoSEQ multiplex PCR. The sample has about 350,000 clones; approximately 90% are singletons. Sequencing used peripheral blood, obtained in a trial of Ad26.COV2.S vaccine versus placebo. These receptor sequences come from a person aged 18-65 years who received the Ad26.COV2.S COVID-19 vaccine or a placebo. The CDR3 runs from the conserved cysteine through the conserved F or W. Fields, in order: CDR3 protein, V gene, clone size. The listing skips clone size in some rows; elsewhere it reads once, few, many or a size class.

cdr3_aa: CASSEWGYNTGELFF
v_call: TRBV25-1
clone_size: NA

cdr3_aa: CASSVVVGPGELFF
v_call: TRBV9
clone_size: NA

cdr3_aa: CASSSRDGASTDTQYF
v_call: TRBV6-5
clone_size: few

cdr3_aa: CASSSPGGGHEQFF
v_call: TRBV28
clone_size: NA

cdr3_aa: CASSLGAGTDTQYF
v_call: TRBV11-1
clone_size: NA

cdr3_aa: CASSPGQDQETQYF
v_call: TRBV18
clone_size: NA

cdr3_aa: CASSLGQGKEQYF
v_call: TRBV7-2
clone_size: NA

cdr3_aa: CASSDSHEQYF
v_call: TRBV6-4
clone_size: NA

cdr3_aa: CASSLEPQGLSPLHF
v_call: TRBV7-3
clone_size: NA

cdr3_aa: CASRSGTGGSPLHF
v_call: TRBV6-4
clone_size: few

cdr3_aa: CASSLEARRVNTEAFF
v_call: TRBV5-1
clone_size: NA